These 32 T cell receptor beta chains share one sample of origin, sequenced in a study of T cell responses to AZD1222 COVID-19 vaccine. This table comes from immunoSEQ multiplex PCR, and its TCRdb copy is limited to in-frame clones, with some not included. The sample has under 110,000 clones; around 90% are singletons. Material: peripheral blood, obtained 28 days after the second AZD1222 dose. The receptors stem from an adult who received the AZD1222 COVID-19 vaccine.

The CDR3 DNA reads as TGTCCATCCCGGGTGCTGAACACTGAAGCTTTCTTT. This codes for CPSRVLNTEAFF. This sequence joins TRBV6-5 and TRBJ1-1; D remains unclear. This CDR3 spans 12 amino acids. Germline values: CDR1 MNHEY, CDR2 SVGAGI.

The V and J genes are TRBV7-3 and TRBJ1-1; 7 bases map to TRBD1. The length of the CDR3 is 13 residues. In germline, CDR1 is SGHTA, CDR2 FQGTGA. Trimming removed 3 bases from V and 4 bases from J; junction bases left unmatched: 2. CDR3 amino acids: CASSFRQGTEAFF. CDR3 sequence (DNA): TGTGCCAGCAGCTTTAGACAGGGCACTGAAGCTTTCTTT. The variable domain in full, completed from reference TRBV7-3 and TRBJ1-1, reads GAGVSQTPSNKVTEKGKYVELRCDPISGHTALYWYRQSLGQGPEFLIYFQGTGAADDSGLPNDRFFAVRPEGSVSTLKIQRTERGDSAVYLCASSFRQGTEAFFGQGTRLTVV.

The chain uses TRBV29-1 and TRBJ2-4; a weak D match, TRBD2 (6 bases). Per germline, CDR1 SQVTM and CDR2 ANQGSEA. This CDR3 has 10 residues. V lost 7 bases to trimming and J lost 5 bases, with 6 bases between them. In DNA form, the CDR3 reads TGCAGCGGGGGGGAAAACATTCAGTACTTC. Amino acids: CSGGENIQYF.

This clone has just one count. The chain couples TRBV7-2 to TRBJ1-2; D is unclear. CDR1 is SGHTA, CDR2 FQGNSA, per germline. V was shortened by 2 bases and J by 2 bases, with 6 bases between the two germline ends. This CDR3 comprises 13 residues. The CDR3 loop reads CASSLRQNYGYTF. The CDR3 DNA reads TGTGCCAGCAGCTTACGCCAAAACTATGGCTACACCTTC.

The rearrangement joins TRBV14 to TRBJ1-1; unclear D gene. This CDR3 has 14 amino acids. Germline V gene lookup returns CDR1 SGHDN and CDR2 FVKESK. The ends were cut back, 2 bases at V and 0 bases at J, with 7 bases in the middle. For the CDR3, the DNA is TGTGCCAGCAGCCAAATCGAGTTGAACACTGAAGCTTTCTTT. Translation: CASSQIELNTEAFF.

This clone was found once. V usage is TRBV18 and J usage is TRBJ2-7; 9 bases fit TRBD1. V shed 3 bases and J 6 bases; nucleotides not matched to a gene: 12. The CDR3 runs to 16 residues. Germline V gene data show CDR1 as KGHSH and CDR2 as LQKENI. CDR3 in DNA: TGTGCCAGCTCACCTCCGGGACAGGGAGGGCAGGGCGAGCAGTACTTC. It codes for CASSPPGQGGQGEQYF.

The chain recombines TRBV10-2 with TRBJ2-7, with D unclear. Germline CDR1 is WSHSY and CDR2 is SAAADI. The V end was cut by 3 bases, the J end by 0 bases, with 9 bases between. The CDR3 contains 14 residues. The CDR3 nucleotides are TGCGCCAGCAGTGACGCATATCTCTCCTACGAGCAGTACTTC. Its translation is CASSDAYLSYEQYF.

The rearrangement joins TRBV19 to TRBJ1-3; tentatively, D is TRBD1 (5 bases). CDR1 and CDR2 from the germline V gene are LNHDA and SQIVND (reference sequence). The CDR3 is 16 residues long. V lost 6 bases, J lost 0 bases, and 15 bases lay in between. The DNA for the CDR3 is TGTGCCAGTAGACCGCGGGGCCACGCCTCTGGAAACACCATATATTTT. The encoded protein is CASRPRGHASGNTIYF.

The rearrangement joins TRBV7-2 to TRBJ2-1; TRBD2 matches at 9 bases. Germline CDR1 is SGHTA and CDR2 is FQGNSA. The trim removed 10 bases at V and 5 bases at J, leaving 15 bases unmatched. CDR3 length equals 16 residues. CDR3 in amino acids: CATKRALAGLNNEQFF. For the CDR3, the DNA is TGTGCCACCAAAAGGGCGCTAGCGGGGTTAAACAATGAGCAGTTCTTC.

The chain joins TRBV10-3 to TRBJ1-1; TRBD1 might be the D (5 bases). The CDR3 runs 15 residues. V lost 6 bases, J lost 1 base, and 15 bases lay in between. CDR1 is ENHRY and CDR2 is SYGVKD in the germline V gene. The CDR3 sequence: CAIRGDLGWNTEAFF. In DNA, the CDR3 is TGTGCCATCAGAGGGGATCTTGGGTGGAACACTGAAGCTTTCTTT.

The chain recombines TRBV5-1 with TRBJ2-5; D may correspond to TRBD1 or TRBD2 (6 bases each). The CDR3 runs 17 residues. The V end was cut by 0 bases, the J end by 2 bases, with 17 bases between. Per germline, CDR1 SGHRS and CDR2 YFSETQ. CDR3 loop: CASSLVGGLKFQETQYF. In nucleotides, the CDR3 is TGCGCCAGCAGCTTGGTTGGGGGGCTAAAGTTTCAAGAGACCCAGTACTTC.

This chain uses TRBV4-3 with TRBJ2-1; TRBD2 aligns across 13 bases. The V gene's germline CDR1 is LGHNA and CDR2 YSLEER. CDR3 size: 15 residues. V shed 3 bases, J shed 8 bases, and the junction held 4 bases outside the gene matches. The CDR3 DNA is TGCGCCAGCAGCCACCGGACTAGCGGGGGATATGAGCAGTTCTTC. Its protein is CASSHRTSGGYEQFF.

This sequence joins TRBV5-1 and TRBJ2-1; 8 bases fit TRBD2. The germline gives CDR1 SGHRS, CDR2 YFSETQ. The CDR3 spans 16 residues. V shed 4 bases and J 0 bases; nucleotides not matched to a gene: 6. DNA of the CDR3: TGCGCCAGCAGCGGAAAAAGCGGGAGCTCCTACAATGAGCAGTTCTTC. It encodes CASSGKSGSSYNEQFF.

V gene TRBV5-6 combines with J gene TRBJ2-1; the match to TRBD2 covers 8 bases. The CDR3 is 17 residues long. Per the germline V gene, CDR1 is SGHDT and CDR2 is YYEEEE. V was clipped by 4 bases and J by 0 bases; unmatched bases: 9. CDR3 sequence reads: CASSVLTGGASYNEQFF. The CDR3, as DNA: TGTGCCAGCAGCGTGCTGACCGGGGGGGCCTCCTACAATGAGCAGTTCTTC. Combining the CDR3 with reference TRBV5-6 and TRBJ2-1 gives the whole variable domain DAGVTQSPTHLIKTRGQQVTLRCSPKSGHDTVSWYQQALGQGPQFIFQYYEEEERQRGNFPDRFSGHQFPNYSSELNVNALLLGDSALYLCASSVLTGGASYNEQFFGPGTRLTVL.

The chain uses TRBV6-1 and TRBJ2-1; D is perhaps TRBD2 (6 bases). Germline assignment: CDR1 MNHNS and CDR2 SASEGT. The CDR3 has 15 residues. Deletions cut 3 bases from V and 7 bases from J, with 16 bases between. The DNA of the CDR3 is TGTGCCAGCAGTGATCGGCAGGAGGGTTGGAATGAGCAGTTCTTC. Translation gives CASSDRQEGWNEQFF.

With regard to this clone: Other DNA sequences from this sample encode an identical CDR3 as well. The chain is built from TRBV6-5 and TRBJ1-2; 8 bases are a match to TRBD1. This CDR3 contains 13 residues. Germline V gene sequence: CDR1 MNHEY, CDR2 SVGAGI. The J segment lost 4 bases and the V segment lost 5 bases, leaving 3 bases of the junction unmatched. In nucleotides, the CDR3 is TGTGCCAGCAGTCCGGGACAGGCCTATGGCTACACCTTC. It encodes CASSPGQAYGYTF.

The rearrangement joins TRBV11-2 to TRBJ2-7; D not resolved. The CDR3 covers 13 residues. With 1 base removed from V and 10 bases from J, the gap between germline ends came to 14 bases. From germline, CDR1 is SGHAT and CDR2 FQNNGV. The CDR3 region is CASSLGQDRVQYF. Here the CDR3 DNA reads TGTGCCAGCAGCTTAGGCCAGGACCGCGTCCAGTACTTC.

V usage is TRBV19 and J usage is TRBJ1-1, with TRBD1 as a possible D gene (5 bases). The CDR3 contains 14 residues. Trimming removed 6 bases from V and 1 base from J, with 12 bases in between. The germline gives CDR1 LNHDA, CDR2 SQIVND (reference sequence). The CDR3 DNA reads as TGTGCCAGTAGACAGGTTCAAGGGAACACTGAAGCTTTCTTT. Its translation: CASRQVQGNTEAFF.

This chain uses TRBV27 with TRBJ1-4; 11 nucleotides align to TRBD1. J lost 7 bases, V lost 4 bases, and 5 bases had no gene match. This CDR3 comprises 15 residues. Germline loops: CDR1 MNHEY, CDR2 SMNVEV (reference sequence). The DNA of the CDR3 is TGTGCCAGCAGTTCAGCCGGGACAGGGGGTGAAAAACTGTTTTTT. This codes for CASSSAGTGGEKLFF.

The chain uses TRBV27 and TRBJ2-3; 10 nucleotides line up with TRBD1. V lost 7 bases, J lost 3 bases, and 7 bases stayed unmatched. Germline assignment: CDR1 MNHEY and CDR2 SMNVEV (reference sequence). CDR3 size: 15 residues. CDR3 sequence reads: CASTTAGQGTDTQYF. CDR3 DNA sequence: TGTGCCAGCACCACGGCGGGACAGGGGACAGATACGCAGTATTTT.

This chain uses TRBV25-1 with TRBJ1-1, with unresolved D. This CDR3 region has 10 residues. Germline V gene data show CDR1 as MGHDK and CDR2 as SYGVNS. The germline V and J ends were trimmed by 8 bases and 2 bases, with 3 bases remaining between them. The CDR3 bases are TGTGCCAGCGGCAACACTGAAGCTTTCTTT. Translated, it gives CASGNTEAFF.

The rearrangement links TRBV6-5 to TRBJ1-1, with D unresolved. Germline V lookup: CDR1 MNHEY, CDR2 SVGAGI. V was clipped by 7 bases and J by 6 bases, with 18 bases between them. The CDR3 has 14 residues. This CDR3 reads CASTVTQTTAEAFF. The CDR3 nucleotides read TGTGCCAGCACCGTGACCCAGACCACCGCTGAAGCTTTCTTT.

The V call is TRBV6-2 or TRBV6-3, the J call TRBJ1-5; weak D call: TRBD1 (6 bases). From germline, CDR1 is MNHEY and CDR2 SVGEGT. V was trimmed by 6 bases and J by 0 bases, leaving 21 bases between them. The CDR3 covers 18 residues. The CDR3 DNA reads TGTGCCAGCAGCTTGGCGTCGGGACAAAGTTATAGCAATCAGCCCCAGCATTTT. Translating it yields CASSLASGQSYSNQPQHF.

This clone was counted a few times. The V call is TRBV7-3, the J call TRBJ2-1, with D maybe TRBD1 (6 bases). The V end lost 2 bases, the J end lost 2 bases, and 7 bases lay between the germline ends. This CDR3 is 14 amino acids long. Looked up from germline, CDR1 is SGHTA and CDR2 is FQGTGA. The CDR3 DNA follows: TGTGCCAGCAGCTTAGGGACACCCTACAATGAGCAGTTCTTC. Translated, it gives CASSLGTPYNEQFF.

V usage is TRBV19 and J usage is TRBJ1-2; D is undetermined. Trimming pared 4 bases from V and 4 bases from J, leaving 16 bases between. This CDR3 region has 15 residues. Germline CDR1 LNHDA, CDR2 SQIVND (reference sequence). The CDR3 DNA follows: TGTGCCAGTAGTACCACCACGCCAGCGGGCTATGGCTACACCTTC. This translates into CASSTTTPAGYGYTF.

The rearrangement links TRBV11-3 to TRBJ2-1, with D possibly being TRBD2 (5 bases). Trimming removed 4 bases from V and 5 bases from J, with 9 bases in between. The CDR3 is made up of 13 amino acids. Germline CDR1 and CDR2: SGHNT and YENEEA. The CDR3 coding sequence is TGTGCCAGCAGCTCCCGGGAAAACAATGAGCAGTTCTTC. Protein sequence: CASSSRENNEQFF.

This clone came up a few times. The chain is built from TRBV5-4 and TRBJ1-2; D is unclear. Germline-derived CDR1 and CDR2 are SGHNT and YYREEE (reference sequence). Trimming stripped 5 bases from V and 2 bases from J, with 16 bases between. The CDR3 covers 15 residues. CDR3 residues: CASRATKTGNYGYTF. CDR3 DNA sequence: TGTGCCAGCAGGGCGACCAAGACGGGGAACTATGGCTACACCTTC.

The chain combines TRBV11-2 with TRBJ1-5, with D unresolved. CDR3 length: 13 amino acids. Trimming left V 0 bases short and J 6 bases short, with 6 bases between. The germline gives CDR1 SGHAT, CDR2 FQNNGV. The CDR3, as DNA: TGTGCCAGCAGCTTAGATCCTAGTCAGCCCCAGCATTTT. Amino acids: CASSLDPSQPQHF.

The gene calls are TRBV6-5 and TRBJ2-2; D unresolved. The CDR3 is made up of 13 amino acids. Germline V lookup: CDR1 MNHEY, CDR2 SVGAGI. The V end lost 8 bases, the J end lost 7 bases, and 14 bases lay between the germline ends. CDR3 residues: CASAVTQYGELFF. DNA for the CDR3: TGTGCCAGCGCGGTTACGCAATACGGGGAGCTGTTTTTT.

The rearrangement links TRBV9 to TRBJ1-5; a possible D gene is TRBD1 (6 bases). The CDR3 loop spans 14 amino acids. The V and J ends lost 1 base and 3 bases respectively, with 8 bases between them. Germline V CDR1 and CDR2: SGDLS, YYNGEE. The CDR3 bases are TGTGCCAGCAGCGTATCAGGGGACAATCAGCCCCAGCATTTT. This translates into CASSVSGDNQPQHF.

This clone was seen a single time. The chain has TRBV15 and TRBJ1-6; D unclear. Germline CDR1 LNHNV, CDR2 YYDKDF (reference sequence). CDR3 length: 15 amino acids. V shed 3 bases and J shed 10 bases, with 16 bases lying between them. The CDR3 nucleotides read TGTGCCACCAGCAGGGGGAGGGAGGGCTGGTCACCCCTCCACTTT. Its protein product is CATSRGREGWSPLHF.

This chain joins TRBV6-1 and TRBJ1-5, with unresolved D. CDR3 size: 15 residues. Germline V gene data show CDR1 as MNHNS and CDR2 as SASEGT. V was trimmed by 3 bases and J by 6 bases, leaving 15 bases between them. The CDR3 coding sequence is TGTGCCAGCAGTGAGTGGACCCAGGACGGTCAGCCCCAGCATTTT. This sequence encodes CASSEWTQDGQPQHF.